These 13 T cell receptor beta chains were all obtained from the same sample, sequenced in a study of blood T cell repertoires in COVID-19. The method was immunoSEQ multiplex PCR; TCRdb's version includes in-frame clones alone and lacks a portion of them. This table has around 50,000 clones, roughly four fifths appearing once. Specimen: peripheral blood. These receptors came from a woman aged 80 or over with acute or convalescent COVID-19.

V usage is TRBV19 and J usage is TRBJ2-5; D is unclear. The V gene's germline CDR1 is LNHDA and CDR2 SQIVND (reference sequence). The CDR3 is 13 residues long. Trimming left V 5 bases short and J 4 bases short, with 11 bases between. CDR3 bases: TGTGCCAGTAGTGTGGGCCAAGTAGAGACCCAGTACTTC. This encodes CASSVGQVETQYF.

This clone was seen only a few times. The chain combines TRBV12-3 or TRBV12-4 with TRBJ1-2, with D possibly being TRBD1 (5 bases). Trimming left V 5 bases short and J 0 bases short, with 7 bases between. This CDR3 has 13 amino acids. The CDR3 loop reads CASSPQANYGYTF. In DNA, the CDR3 is TGTGCCAGCAGTCCACAGGCTAACTATGGCTACACCTTC.

The V call is TRBV9, the J call TRBJ1-2; weak D call: TRBD1 (5 bases). Germline lookup yields CDR1 SGDLS and CDR2 YYNGEE. V lost 3 bases to trimming and J lost 5 bases, with 14 bases between them. The CDR3 loop spans 14 amino acids. The CDR3 sequence is CASSEGNSPYGYTF. CDR3 nucleotide sequence: TGTGCCAGCAGCGAGGGGAACAGCCCGTATGGCTACACCTTC.

In this sample, this clone turned up a few times. The rearrangement links TRBV7-2 to TRBJ2-7, with TRBD2 matching over 11 bases. The CDR3 is made up of 16 amino acids. Germline V lookup: CDR1 SGHTA, CDR2 FQGNSA. V was clipped by 5 bases and J by 4 bases; unmatched bases: 10. The CDR3 region is CASSGGPSGRSYEQYF. CDR3 DNA sequence: TGTGCCAGCAGCGGGGGCCCTAGCGGGAGGTCTTACGAGCAGTACTTC.

The J gene is TRBJ2-3, the V gene TRBV7-8, with TRBD2 matching over 7 bases. V was clipped by 5 bases and J by 0 bases; unmatched bases: 20. The CDR3 length is 20 residues. Germline-derived CDR1 and CDR2 are SGHVS and FQNEAQ. The CDR3 nucleotides read TGTGCCAGCAGCCCAACCCAGACTAGCAGCCCAGGTCCTAGCACAGATACGCAGTATTTT. Translated, it gives CASSPTQTSSPGPSTDTQYF.

CDR3 coding DNA: TGTGCCAGCAGCTTAGGGGGGGATCCTAATGAAAAACTGTTTTTT. Translating gives CASSLGGDPNEKLFF. This rearrangement joins TRBV11-2 to TRBJ1-4; TRBD1 might be the D (5 bases). Germline lookup yields CDR1 SGHAT and CDR2 FQNNGV. There are 15 residues in the CDR3. V lost 1 base and J lost 3, with 9 bases in between.

This chain links TRBV30 with TRBJ1-2, with a tentative D call TRBD1 (5 bases). The CDR3 runs to 13 residues. Looked up from germline, CDR1 is GTSNPN and CDR2 is SVGIG (reference sequence). V was shortened by 5 bases and J by 4 bases, with 14 bases between the two germline ends. The CDR3 here is CAWGQRGAYGYTF. CDR3 sequence (DNA): TGTGCCTGGGGCCAACGCGGGGCCTATGGCTACACCTTC.

J is TRBJ2-2 and V is TRBV11-2; TRBD1 aligns across 7 bases. The V gene's germline CDR1 is SGHAT and CDR2 FQNNGV. This CDR3 is built from 14 residues. J gave up 8 bases and V 5 bases, and 8 bases lay outside the gene matches. This CDR3 is CASSPDRVGGELFF. The CDR3 nucleotides are TGTGCCAGCAGCCCCGACAGGGTTGGGGGGGAGCTGTTTTTT.

V is TRBV3-1 (or the pseudogene TRBV3-2) and J is TRBJ1-1; 8 positions match TRBD1. CDR3 length equals 15 residues. In germline, CDR1 is LGHDT, CDR2 YNNKEL (reference sequence). V shed 4 bases, J shed 2 bases, and the junction held 6 bases outside the gene matches. CDR3 DNA sequence: TGTGCCAGCAGCCGAATGACAGGGGTTAACACTGAAGCTTTCTTT. This translates into CASSRMTGVNTEAFF.

This clone occurred once. The V gene is TRBV19, the J gene TRBJ2-2; a weak D match, TRBD2 (6 bases). The CDR3 totals 16 residues. Per the germline V gene, CDR1 is LNHDA and CDR2 is SQIVND (reference sequence). The ends were cut back, 0 bases at V and 6 bases at J, with 14 bases in the middle. The CDR3, as DNA: TGTGCCAGTAGTATAGATCCCGGGAGTCCGGCCGGGGAGCTGTTTTTT. Protein sequence: CASSIDPGSPAGELFF.

This clone was recorded a few times. This chain uses TRBV30 with TRBJ2-7, with 8 bases identical to TRBD1. Looked up from germline, CDR1 is GTSNPN and CDR2 is SVGIG (reference sequence). J was trimmed by 2 bases and V by 6 bases; bases with no gene match: 12. The CDR3 spans 15 residues. CDR3 DNA sequence: TGTGCCTGTGGCATAGGACAGGGCGGCCCCTACGAGCAGTACTTC. It yields the protein CACGIGQGGPYEQYF.

This chain links TRBV5-7 with TRBJ1-2; 7 nucleotides agree with TRBD1. TRBV5-7 is placed among ORFs of uncertain function. CDR3 length: 15 amino acids. J lost 2 bases, V lost 4 bases, and 8 bases had no gene match. CDR3 region: CASSNKGTVNYGYTF. In DNA, the CDR3 is TGTGCCAGCAGCAACAAGGGGACAGTGAACTATGGCTACACCTTC.

The sample holds a few counts of this clone. This chain joins TRBV19 and TRBJ2-1, with 10 bases fitting TRBD2. This CDR3 has 15 residues. Trimming took 3 bases from V and 10 from J; bases not matched to a gene: 9. The germline V gene has CDR1 LNHDA and CDR2 SQIVND (reference sequence). CDR3 nucleotides: TGTGCCAGTAGTATTGCTAGCGGGAGTGGAACCGAGCAGTTCTTC. Amino acids: CASSIASGSGTEQFF.